This TCR beta chain was found in a study of shared clonotypes between healthy human individuals. Study-wide points: Sequencing depth was expected to affect clonotype sharing among donors.

Concerning this clone: Its antigen is not identified.

In replicate PCRs of sorted subsets, around 200 ng DNA, approximately 32,000 T cell genomes, was used. Profiled with immunoSEQ multiplex PCR; TCRdb holds only in-frame clones, not every one. The sample records 2 million to 2.5 million clones, nearly 97% being singletons. This receptor was taken from a man aged 18 to 30 in good health. The sequenced sample consisted of naive CD4+ T cells sorted from blood. As to subset: CD45RA+ positively selected.

CDR3 DNA sequence: TGCGCCAGCAGCCGGATTCCAGGGACTAGCGGGACCGGGGAGCTGTTTTTT. Translation gives CASSRIPGTSGTGELFF. The V and J genes are TRBV5-1 and TRBJ2-2, with 12 nucleotides matching TRBD2. V was pared by 4 bases and J by 5 bases, with 9 bases of the junction left unmatched. Germline CDR1 is SGHRS and CDR2 is YFSETQ. The CDR3 spans 17 residues.